Listed below are T cell receptor beta chains from one sample, sequenced in a study of T cell changes during pregnancy in multiple sclerosis. Some clones are missing from TCRdb's copy, which holds only in-frame ones; the method was immunoSEQ multiplex PCR. The table has around 56,000 clones, over 75% seen once; the top ten hold under 2%. The sample was peripheral blood, taken after pregnancy. These receptors originate from a female donor with multiple sclerosis, enrolled in a pregnancy study. Both conserved end residues are part of each CDR3. Each record gives: D gene, V gene, clone size, J gene, CDR3 protein, CDR3 DNA. A D gene is named only where the DNA matches it firmly. A row's size may be missing; if present it is once, few, many or a size class.

D gene: TRBD2
V gene: TRBV19
clone size: -
J gene: TRBJ2-3
CDR3 protein: CAAGRGAGTDTQYF
CDR3 DNA: TGTGCCGCCGGGAGGGGCGCAGGCACAGATACGCAGTATTTT

D gene: TRBD1
V gene: TRBV13
clone size: -
J gene: TRBJ2-1
CDR3 protein: CASSSTGTAYNEQFF
CDR3 DNA: TGTGCCAGCAGCTCAACGGGGACAGCCTACAATGAGCAGTTCTTC

D gene: TRBD1
V gene: TRBV5-1
clone size: -
J gene: TRBJ2-7
CDR3 protein: CASSTGTGRYEQYF
CDR3 DNA: TGCGCCAGCAGTACCGGGACAGGGCGCTACGAGCAGTACTTC

D gene: -
V gene: TRBV5-1
clone size: -
J gene: TRBJ1-6
CDR3 protein: CASSLGQMVSSYNSPLHF
CDR3 DNA: TGCGCCAGCAGCTTAGGACAGATGGTTAGCTCCTATAATTCACCCCTCCACTTT

D gene: TRBD1
V gene: TRBV5-1
clone size: once
J gene: TRBJ1-2
CDR3 protein: CASSIGQGVGRGYTF
CDR3 DNA: TGCGCCAGCAGCATTGGACAGGGGGTCGGCCGTGGCTACACCTTC

D gene: -
V gene: TRBV9
clone size: -
J gene: TRBJ1-1
CDR3 protein: CASNEGGWFTEAFF
CDR3 DNA: TGTGCCAGCAACGAAGGGGGTTGGTTCACTGAAGCTTTCTTT

D gene: -
V gene: TRBV11-2
clone size: -
J gene: TRBJ2-6
CDR3 protein: CASSLEAGVSSGANVLTF
CDR3 DNA: TGTGCCAGCAGCTTAGAAGCAGGCGTCAGCTCTGGGGCCAACGTCCTGACTTTC

D gene: -
V gene: TRBV6-1
clone size: few
J gene: TRBJ1-6
CDR3 protein: CASAGQTNSPLHF
CDR3 DNA: TGTGCCAGCGCCGGACAGACAAATTCACCCCTCCACTTT

D gene: TRBD1
V gene: TRBV5-1
clone size: once
J gene: TRBJ2-7
CDR3 protein: CASSPGQGGYEQYF
CDR3 DNA: TGCGCCAGCAGCCCGGGACAGGGTGGGTACGAGCAGTACTTC

D gene: TRBD2
V gene: TRBV6-5
clone size: -
J gene: TRBJ2-5
CDR3 protein: CASSKGLAVETQYF
CDR3 DNA: TGTGCCAGCAGTAAAGGACTAGCGGTGGAGACCCAGTACTTC

D gene: TRBD1
V gene: TRBV7-9
clone size: -
J gene: TRBJ2-2
CDR3 protein: CASGQGSTGELFF
CDR3 DNA: TGTGCCAGTGGACAGGGGAGCACCGGGGAGCTGTTTTTT

D gene: -
V gene: TRBV7-2
clone size: -
J gene: TRBJ2-1
CDR3 protein: CASSLGPSSYNEQFF
CDR3 DNA: TGTGCCAGCAGCCTGGGGCCCAGCTCCTACAATGAGCAGTTCTTC

D gene: TRBD2
V gene: TRBV6-1
clone size: -
J gene: TRBJ2-5
CDR3 protein: CASNPAGGQETQYF
CDR3 DNA: TGTGCCAGCAACCCAGCGGGGGGGCAAGAGACCCAGTACTTC

D gene: -
V gene: TRBV2
clone size: few
J gene: TRBJ1-2
CDR3 protein: CASTWGGSNYGYTF
CDR3 DNA: TGTGCCAGCACTTGGGGGGGCAGCAACTATGGCTACACCTTC

D gene: -
V gene: TRBV19
clone size: -
J gene: TRBJ1-2
CDR3 protein: CASSPSGRGQSYGYTF
CDR3 DNA: TGTGCCAGTAGCCCCTCCGGGAGGGGACAATCCTATGGCTACACCTTC

D gene: -
V gene: TRBV19
clone size: -
J gene: TRBJ1-6
CDR3 protein: CASSIEGLHNSPLHF
CDR3 DNA: TGTGCCAGTAGTATTGAGGGATTACATAATTCACCCCTCCACTTT

D gene: TRBD1
V gene: TRBV28
clone size: -
J gene: TRBJ1-5
CDR3 protein: CASSSFRGQGSNQPQHF
CDR3 DNA: TGTGCCAGCAGTTCCTTCAGGGGGCAGGGAAGTAATCAGCCCCAGCATTTT